The 26 T cell receptor beta chains given below trace back to one sample, sequenced in a study of beta chain features in type 1 diabetes. Sequencing targeted expressed TCRB transcripts, as all isolated RNA had been reverse transcribed. Clones were sequenced by immunoSEQ multiplex PCR, and TCRdb holds only the in-frame ones, with some missing. This sample has about 220,000 clones, with around 9.9% found just once. Sequenced sample: central memory CD4+ T cells from blood. The receptors were sampled from a man aged 18 to 30 in good health.

This clone was picked up a small number of times. V usage is TRBV29-1 and J usage is TRBJ1-5; D possibly corresponds to TRBD1 (5 bases). The V gene's germline CDR1 is SQVTM and CDR2 ANQGSEA. Trimming took 4 bases from V and 4 from J, leaving 8 bases between them. The CDR3 length is 12 residues. The DNA of the CDR3 is TGCAGCGTTGTTACAGGAAATCAGCCCCAGCATTTT. Its protein is CSVVTGNQPQHF.

J is TRBJ1-1 and V is TRBV7-9; tentative D call: TRBD1 (6 bases). V dropped 6 bases and J dropped 2 bases, with 22 bases sitting between them. CDR1 and CDR2 from the germline V gene are SEHNR and FQNEAQ (reference sequence). The CDR3 has 17 residues. This chain's CDR3 is CASRSVPRDKINTEAFF. DNA for the CDR3: TGTGCCAGCAGATCCGTTCCTAGGGACAAGATCAACACTGAAGCTTTCTTT.

CDR3 in amino acids: CASSGPTSNEQFF. The CDR3 DNA follows: TGTGCCAGCAGTGGCCCGACAAGCAATGAGCAGTTCTTC. The chain couples TRBV25-1 to TRBJ2-1, with no clear D. Between the trimmed V and J ends, which lost 4 bases and 6 bases, there was a span of 10 bases. This CDR3 has 13 residues. CDR1 is MGHDK and CDR2 is SYGVNS in the germline V gene.

This clone has only a few counts. This chain connects TRBV19 to TRBJ2-5, with 11 bases aligning to TRBD2. In germline, CDR1 is LNHDA, CDR2 SQIVND (reference sequence). Germline trimming cut 6 bases from V and 3 bases from J; bases unmatched to any gene: 3. The CDR3 has 14 residues. CDR3 DNA sequence: TGTGCCAGTAGACAACTAGCGGGAGAAGAGACCCAGTACTTC. Amino acids: CASRQLAGEETQYF.

This clone has only a few counts. The chain joins TRBV7-9 to TRBJ2-1; D not resolved. CDR3 length: 14 residues. V was pared by 3 bases and J by 5 bases, with 11 bases between. Germline loops: CDR1 SEHNR, CDR2 FQNEAQ (reference sequence). CDR3 region: CASSFLQSDNEQFF. The CDR3 region has the DNA TGTGCCAGCAGCTTCCTCCAGTCCGACAATGAGCAGTTCTTC.

In this sample, this clone turned up a few times. This rearrangement joins TRBV7-9 to TRBJ2-3; D uncertain. V dropped 2 bases and J dropped 0 bases, with 12 bases sitting between them. Per the germline V gene, CDR1 is SEHNR and CDR2 is FQNEAQ (reference sequence). The CDR3 extends over 16 amino acids. CDR3 in amino acids: CASSLLPFSSTDTQYF. In nucleotides, the CDR3 is TGTGCCAGCAGCTTATTACCTTTCTCTAGCACAGATACGCAGTATTTT.

In nucleotides, the CDR3 is TGTGCCAGCAGCTCCGACAGGATAGGGGTGGCTTTCTTT. This gives the protein CASSSDRIGVAFF. The V call is TRBV11-1, the J call TRBJ1-1; D might be TRBD1 (6 bases). V shed 4 bases and J shed 11 bases, with 17 bases lying between them. The CDR3 consists of 13 residues. Germline CDR1 reads SGHAT; CDR2 reads FQDESV (reference sequence).

This clone was counted between two and nine times. This rearrangement joins TRBV25-1 to TRBJ2-7; D ambiguous. This CDR3 has 13 residues. Per the germline V gene, CDR1 is MGHDK and CDR2 is SYGVNS. Trimming stripped 4 bases from V and 5 bases from J, with 12 bases between. DNA of the CDR3: TGTGCCAGCAGTGTGTGGACCGAGAACGAGCAGTACTTC. This encodes CASSVWTENEQYF.

This chain links TRBV20-1 with TRBJ2-3, with unresolved D. CDR3 length equals 11 residues. Germline V CDR1 and CDR2: DFQATT, SNEGSKA (reference sequence). V was clipped by 5 bases and J by 0 bases, with 3 bases between them. The CDR3 bases are TGCAGTGCTGACAGCACAGATACGCAGTATTTT. Protein: CSADSTDTQYF.

This clone was seen ten or more times. The chain couples TRBV14 to TRBJ2-7, with a possible D match to TRBD2 (6 bases). Per germline, CDR1 SGHDN and CDR2 FVKESK. Trimming removed 4 bases at V and 7 bases at J, with 14 bases between. The CDR3 is 13 amino acids. The CDR3 sequence is CASSLRLEGEQYF. For the CDR3, the DNA is TGTGCCAGCAGCCTTCGACTGGAGGGGGAGCAGTACTTC. The whole variable domain, remainder taken from reference TRBV14 and TRBJ2-7, is EAGVTQFPSHSVIEKGQTVTLRCDPISGHDNLYWYRRVMGKEIKFLLHFVKESKQDESGMPNNRFLAERTGGTYSTLKVQPAELEDSGVYFCASSLRLEGEQYFGPGTRLTVT.

The chain combines TRBV29-1 with TRBJ2-7, with 7 nucleotides matching TRBD2. V lost 2 bases, J lost 4 bases, and 8 bases stayed unmatched. This CDR3 spans 14 amino acids. In germline, CDR1 is SQVTM, CDR2 ANQGSEA. This CDR3 is CSVEFAGRGYEQYF. CDR3 nucleotides: TGCAGCGTTGAATTCGCCGGGCGGGGGTACGAGCAGTACTTC.

In this sample, this clone turned up many times. The V call is TRBV15, the J call TRBJ2-5; 8 bases are shared with TRBD2. After removal of 5 bases from V and 3 bases from J, the junction contained 5 bases not matched to a gene. The CDR3 extends over 14 amino acids. CDR1 and CDR2 from the germline V gene are LNHNV and YYDKDF (reference sequence). CDR3 nucleotide sequence: TGTGCCACCAGCGTAGGACTAGCCGAAGAGACCCAGTACTTC. It yields the protein CATSVGLAEETQYF.

This clone was detected only a few times. This chain uses TRBV7-2 with TRBJ2-6, with TRBD1 matching over 8 bases. V gave up 5 bases and J gave up 0 bases; unmatched junction bases: 9. The CDR3 runs 18 residues. Germline V gene sequence: CDR1 SGHTA, CDR2 FQGNSA. The CDR3 here is CASSDGQGSLSGANVLTF. The CDR3 DNA sequence: TGTGCCAGCAGCGACGGACAGGGAAGCCTCTCTGGGGCCAACGTCCTGACTTTC.

This clone has only a few counts. This rearrangement joins TRBV4-2 to TRBJ2-4; D not certain. V shed 1 base and J shed 6 bases, with 10 bases lying between them. Germline CDR1 and CDR2: LGHNA and YNFKEQ. CDR3 size: 14 residues. CDR3 sequence: CASSQVGVSNIQYF. DNA of the CDR3: TGTGCCAGCAGCCAAGTGGGCGTATCAAACATTCAGTACTTC.

This clone was seen a few times. The chain uses TRBV4-2 and TRBJ2-3; 9 nucleotides align to TRBD2. CDR3 length equals 17 residues. V was pared by 3 bases and J by 2 bases, with 9 bases of the junction left unmatched. Germline assignment: CDR1 LGHNA and CDR2 YNFKEQ. This chain's CDR3 is CASSHLIAGANTDTQYF. The CDR3 DNA reads as TGTGCCAGCAGCCACCTGATAGCGGGAGCAAACACAGATACGCAGTATTTT.

The chain recombines TRBV11-2 with TRBJ1-1; D not resolved. The CDR3 runs 13 residues. Trimming took 2 bases from V and 7 from J, leaving 11 bases between them. Germline CDR1 SGHAT, CDR2 FQNNGV. The CDR3 coding sequence is TGTGCCAGCAGCTTAAACAGTTTCAATGAAGCTTTCTTT. Its translation is CASSLNSFNEAFF.

In this sample, this clone turned up a few times. The V call is TRBV7-9, the J call TRBJ1-1; D not certain. The CDR3 spans 13 residues. The germline gives CDR1 SEHNR, CDR2 FQNEAQ (reference sequence). V was cut by 4 bases and J by 4 bases, with 10 bases left in between. The CDR3 DNA is TGTGCCAGCAGCTCAAACCGGGCCACTGAAGCTTTCTTT. This codes for CASSSNRATEAFF.

This clone was seen a few times. This rearrangement joins TRBV29-1 to TRBJ2-1; possibly TRBD2 for D (5 bases). V was clipped by 1 base and J by 3 bases, with 10 bases between them. In germline, CDR1 is SQVTM, CDR2 ANQGSEA. This CDR3 spans 14 amino acids. CDR3 DNA sequence: TGCAGCGTTGAAGTCGTCGGGAACTACAATGAGCAGTTCTTC. The encoded protein is CSVEVVGNYNEQFF.

Only a few counts were recorded for this clone. This rearrangement joins TRBV15 to TRBJ2-1, with 12 bases that match TRBD2. The germline gives CDR1 LNHNV, CDR2 YYDKDF (reference sequence). V shed 5 bases, J shed 7 bases, and the junction held 9 bases outside the gene matches. The CDR3 is 16 residues long. The CDR3 here is CATSPRTSGIRNEQFF. In DNA form, the CDR3 reads TGTGCCACCAGCCCTCGGACTAGCGGGATCAGGAATGAGCAGTTCTTC.

This clone was counted ten times or more. This sequence joins TRBV29-1 and TRBJ2-2, with TRBD1 identical over 10 bases. The V gene end was trimmed by 7 bases and the J gene end by 7 bases; junction bases not matched to a gene: 3. The CDR3 has 12 residues. Germline CDR1 is SQVTM and CDR2 is ANQGSEA. The CDR3 spells CSGGQGNGELFF. CDR3 sequence (DNA): TGCAGCGGGGGACAGGGGAACGGGGAGCTGTTTTTT.

This chain's CDR3 is CASSQDLQGLEGNEKLFF. In DNA form, the CDR3 reads TGTGCCAGCAGCCAAGATCTCCAGGGTCTGGAGGGGAATGAAAAACTGTTTTTT. The chain has TRBV4-2 and TRBJ1-4; the D gene is possibly TRBD1 (5 bases). The germline gives CDR1 LGHNA, CDR2 YNFKEQ. This CDR3 has 18 amino acids. The germline V and J ends were trimmed by 0 bases and 5 bases, with 19 bases remaining between them.

This chain links TRBV15 with TRBJ2-1, with unresolved D. Germline V gene lookup returns CDR1 LNHNV and CDR2 YYDKDF (reference sequence). Trimming removed 0 bases at V and 0 bases at J, with 6 bases between. This CDR3 comprises 15 residues. Here the CDR3 DNA reads TGTGCCACCAGCAGAGAACCAAGCTCCTACAATGAGCAGTTCTTC. Amino acids: CATSREPSSYNEQFF.

The CDR3 reads CSVVGVANTEAFF. The DNA for the CDR3 is TGCAGCGTTGTGGGGGTGGCGAACACTGAAGCTTTCTTT. The chain combines TRBV29-1 with TRBJ1-1; D might be TRBD1 (5 bases). This CDR3 has 13 residues. Germline lookup yields CDR1 SQVTM and CDR2 ANQGSEA. V was shortened by 4 bases and J by 1 base, with 10 bases between the two germline ends.

This clone was detected a few times. The CDR3 DNA follows: TGTGCCATGGGGACTAGTCTAGATACGCAGTATTTT. This sequence encodes CAMGTSLDTQYF. V and J are TRBV7-9 and TRBJ2-3, with 8 bases fitting TRBD2. The length of the CDR3 is 12 residues. CDR1 SEHNR and CDR2 FQNEAQ come from the germline V gene (reference sequence). Trimming took 10 bases from V and 5 from J; bases not matched to a gene: 5.

This clone was seen more than once but under ten times. The chain couples TRBV18 to TRBJ2-7, with D tentatively TRBD1 or TRBD2 (5 bases each). Trimming cost V 5 bases and J 6 bases, with 23 bases left between them. CDR3 length equals 16 residues. Germline V lookup: CDR1 KGHSH, CDR2 LQKENI. Here the CDR3 reads CASSTIGGAVRIEQYF. The CDR3 DNA reads TGTGCCAGCTCAACCATTGGGGGAGCAGTCCGTATCGAGCAGTACTTC. Full variable domain (missing parts from reference TRBV18 and TRBJ2-7): NAGVMQNPRHLVRRRGQEARLRCSPMKGHSHVYWYRQLPEEGLKFMVYLQKENIIDESGMPKERFSAEFPKEGPSILRIQQVVRGDSAAYFCASSTIGGAVRIEQYFGPGTRLTVT.

This clone was recorded a few times. The chain has TRBV6-5 and TRBJ2-1; TRBD2 aligns across 11 bases. With V trimmed by 6 bases and J by 2 bases, 3 bases remained unmatched. The CDR3 is 15 residues long. Germline loops: CDR1 MNHEY, CDR2 SVGAGI. CDR3 coding DNA: TGTGCCAGCAGCGATAGCGGGAGGGCCTACAATGAGCAGTTCTTC. Residues: CASSDSGRAYNEQFF.